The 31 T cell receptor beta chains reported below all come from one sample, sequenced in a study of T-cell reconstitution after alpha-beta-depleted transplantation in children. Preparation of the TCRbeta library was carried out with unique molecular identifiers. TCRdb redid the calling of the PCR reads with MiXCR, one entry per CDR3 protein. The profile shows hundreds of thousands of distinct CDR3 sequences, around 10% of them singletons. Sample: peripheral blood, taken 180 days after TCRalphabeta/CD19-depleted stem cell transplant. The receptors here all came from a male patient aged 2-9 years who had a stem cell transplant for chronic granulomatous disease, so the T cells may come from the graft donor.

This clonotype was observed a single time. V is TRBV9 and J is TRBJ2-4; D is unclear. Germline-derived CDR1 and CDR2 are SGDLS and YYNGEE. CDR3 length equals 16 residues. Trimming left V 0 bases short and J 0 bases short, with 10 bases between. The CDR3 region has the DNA TGTGCCAGCAGCGTAGACCCGGGCGGAGCCAAAAACATTCAGTACTTC. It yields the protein CASSVDPGGAKNIQYF.

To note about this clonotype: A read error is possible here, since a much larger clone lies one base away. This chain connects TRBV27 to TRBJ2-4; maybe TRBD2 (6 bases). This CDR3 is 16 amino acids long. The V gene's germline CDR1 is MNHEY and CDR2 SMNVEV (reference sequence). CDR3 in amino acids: CASSRNGERAKNTQYF. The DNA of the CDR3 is TGTGCCAGCAGTCGCAATGGTGAGCGGGCCAAAAACACTCAGTACTTC.

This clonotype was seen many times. DNA of the CDR3: TGTGCCAGCAGCTTTGCCCGTGGAGCCGGTACCGGGGAGCTGTTTTTT. It is translated as CASSFARGAGTGELFF. The chain recombines TRBV7-2 with TRBJ2-2; D gene unclear. Trimming took 3 bases from V and 5 from J, leaving 16 bases between them. Germline V gene sequence: CDR1 SGHTA, CDR2 FQGNSA. The CDR3 length is 16 residues.

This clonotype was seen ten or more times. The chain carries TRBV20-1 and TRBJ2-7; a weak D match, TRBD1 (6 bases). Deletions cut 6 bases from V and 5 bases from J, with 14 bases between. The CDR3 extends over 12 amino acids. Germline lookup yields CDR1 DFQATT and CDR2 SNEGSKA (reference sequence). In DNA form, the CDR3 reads TGCAGTGCCCTCGACAGGATAAACGAGCAGTACTTC. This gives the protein CSALDRINEQYF.

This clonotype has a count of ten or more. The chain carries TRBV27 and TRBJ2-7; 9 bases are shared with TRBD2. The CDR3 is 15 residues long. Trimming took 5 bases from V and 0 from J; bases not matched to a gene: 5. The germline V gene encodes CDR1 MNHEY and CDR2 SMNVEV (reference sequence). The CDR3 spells CASSLGLAFSYEQYF. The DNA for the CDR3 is TGTGCCAGCAGTCTAGGACTAGCGTTCTCCTACGAGCAGTACTTC.

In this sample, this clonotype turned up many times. The CDR3 coding sequence is TGCGCCAGCAGCCAAGGGTGGGCAAGACAAGAGACCCAGTACTTC. This encodes CASSQGWARQETQYF. The chain joins TRBV4-3 to TRBJ2-5; D is undetermined. Trimming removed 1 base at V and 2 bases at J, with 11 bases between. This CDR3 spans 15 amino acids. Germline-derived CDR1 and CDR2 are LGHNA and YSLEER.

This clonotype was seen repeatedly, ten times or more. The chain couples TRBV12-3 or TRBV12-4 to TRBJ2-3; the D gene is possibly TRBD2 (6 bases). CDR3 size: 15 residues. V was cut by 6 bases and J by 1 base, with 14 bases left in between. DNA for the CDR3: TGTGCCAGCAGATCCGGCGGGGCCCGCACAGATACGCAGTATTTT. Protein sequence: CASRSGGARTDTQYF.

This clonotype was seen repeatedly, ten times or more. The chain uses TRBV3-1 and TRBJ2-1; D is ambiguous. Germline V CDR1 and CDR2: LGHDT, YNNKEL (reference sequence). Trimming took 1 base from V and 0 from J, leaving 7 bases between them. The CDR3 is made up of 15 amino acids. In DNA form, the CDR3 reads TGTGCCAGCAGCCAAGTTCTAGACTCCTACAATGAGCAGTTCTTC. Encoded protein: CASSQVLDSYNEQFF.

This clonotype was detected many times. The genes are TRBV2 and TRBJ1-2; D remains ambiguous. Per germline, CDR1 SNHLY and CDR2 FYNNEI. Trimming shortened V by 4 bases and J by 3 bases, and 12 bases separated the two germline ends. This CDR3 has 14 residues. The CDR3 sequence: CASSGGVPYYGYTF. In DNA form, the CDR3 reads TGTGCCAGCAGTGGCGGGGTTCCCTACTATGGCTACACCTTC.

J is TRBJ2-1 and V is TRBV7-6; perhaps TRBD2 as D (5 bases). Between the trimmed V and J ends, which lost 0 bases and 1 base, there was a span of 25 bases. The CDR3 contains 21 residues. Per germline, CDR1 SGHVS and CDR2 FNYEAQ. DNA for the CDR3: TGTGCCAGCAGCTTAGCTAGCGCCGGGCCCGTCCAACCTAAGTCCTACAATGAGCAGTTCTTC. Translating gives CASSLASAGPVQPKSYNEQFF.

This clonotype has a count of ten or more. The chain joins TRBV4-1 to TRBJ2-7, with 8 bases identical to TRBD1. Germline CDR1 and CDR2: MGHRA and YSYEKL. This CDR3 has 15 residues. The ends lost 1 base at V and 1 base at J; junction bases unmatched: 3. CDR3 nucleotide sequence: TGCGCCAGCAGCCAAGTCGACAGGGGATCCTACGAGCAGTACTTC. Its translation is CASSQVDRGSYEQYF.

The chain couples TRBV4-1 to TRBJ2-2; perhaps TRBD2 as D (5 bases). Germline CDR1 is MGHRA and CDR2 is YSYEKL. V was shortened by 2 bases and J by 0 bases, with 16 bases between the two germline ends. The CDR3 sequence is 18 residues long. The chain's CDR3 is CASSQRTTDYPNTGELFF. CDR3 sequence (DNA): TGCGCCAGCAGCCAACGTACCACAGACTACCCGAACACCGGGGAGCTGTTTTTT.

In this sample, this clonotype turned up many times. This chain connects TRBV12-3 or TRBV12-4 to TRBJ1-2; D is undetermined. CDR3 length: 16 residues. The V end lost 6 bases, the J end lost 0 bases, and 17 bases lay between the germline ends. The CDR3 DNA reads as TGTGCCAGCAGCTTCCTGGTCTCTTCACCTAACTATGGCTACACCTTC. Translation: CASSFLVSSPNYGYTF.

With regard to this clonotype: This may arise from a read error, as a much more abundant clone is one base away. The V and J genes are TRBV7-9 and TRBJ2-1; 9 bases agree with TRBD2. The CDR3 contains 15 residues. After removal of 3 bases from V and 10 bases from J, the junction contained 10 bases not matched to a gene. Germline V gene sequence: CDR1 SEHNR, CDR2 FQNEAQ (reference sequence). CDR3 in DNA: TGTGCCAGCAGCTTGGGTAGCGGGAGAGGCAAAGAGCAGTTCTTC. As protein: CASSLGSGRGKEQFF.

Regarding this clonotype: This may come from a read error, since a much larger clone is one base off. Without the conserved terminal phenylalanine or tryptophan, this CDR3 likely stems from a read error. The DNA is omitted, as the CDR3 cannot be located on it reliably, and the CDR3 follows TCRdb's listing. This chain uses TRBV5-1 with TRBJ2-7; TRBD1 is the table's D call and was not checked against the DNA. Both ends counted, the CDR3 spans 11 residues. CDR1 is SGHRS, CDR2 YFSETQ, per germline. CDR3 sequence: CASRDGVEEYS.

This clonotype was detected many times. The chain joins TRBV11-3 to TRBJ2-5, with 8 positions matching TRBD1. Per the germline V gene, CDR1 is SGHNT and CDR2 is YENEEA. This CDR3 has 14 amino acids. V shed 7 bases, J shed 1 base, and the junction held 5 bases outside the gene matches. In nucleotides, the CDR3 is TGTGCCAGCACGAACAGGGGGATCCAAGAGACCCAGTACTTC. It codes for CASTNRGIQETQYF.

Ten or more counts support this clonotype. This CDR3 reads CASSSEGGFRTDTQYF. In DNA, the CDR3 is TGTGCCAGCTCTAGCGAGGGTGGCTTCCGGACAGATACGCAGTATTTT. The V call is TRBV6-1, the J call TRBJ2-3; D is perhaps TRBD2 (6 bases). Germline loops: CDR1 MNHNS, CDR2 SASEGT. The CDR3 runs to 16 residues. V gave up 8 bases and J gave up 3 bases, with 21 bases separating them.

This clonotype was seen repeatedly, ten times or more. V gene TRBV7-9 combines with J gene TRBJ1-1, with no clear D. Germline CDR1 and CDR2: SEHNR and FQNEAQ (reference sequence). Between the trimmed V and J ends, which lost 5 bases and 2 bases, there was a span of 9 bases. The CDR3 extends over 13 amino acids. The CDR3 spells CASSTNLNTEAFF. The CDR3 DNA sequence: TGTGCCAGCAGCACAAACCTTAACACTGAAGCTTTCTTT.

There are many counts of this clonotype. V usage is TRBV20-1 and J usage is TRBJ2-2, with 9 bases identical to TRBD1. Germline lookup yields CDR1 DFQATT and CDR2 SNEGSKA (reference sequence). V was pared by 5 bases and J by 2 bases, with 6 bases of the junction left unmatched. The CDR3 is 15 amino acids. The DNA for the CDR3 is TGCAGTGCTTTAACAGGGGGCACCAACACCGGGGAGCTGTTTTTT. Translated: CSALTGGTNTGELFF.

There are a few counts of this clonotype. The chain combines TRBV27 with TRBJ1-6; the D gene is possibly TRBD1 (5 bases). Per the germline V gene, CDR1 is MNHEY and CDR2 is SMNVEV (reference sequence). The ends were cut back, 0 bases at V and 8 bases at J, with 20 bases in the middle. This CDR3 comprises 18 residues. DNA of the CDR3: TGTGCCAGCAGTTTATCGTGGAAGGCAGGGCCTAAAGATTCACCCCTCCACTTT. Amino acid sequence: CASSLSWKAGPKDSPLHF.

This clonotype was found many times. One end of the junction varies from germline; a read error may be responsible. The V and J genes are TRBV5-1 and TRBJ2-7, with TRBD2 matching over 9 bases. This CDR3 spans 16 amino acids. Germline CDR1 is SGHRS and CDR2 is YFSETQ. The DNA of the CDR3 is TGCGCCAGCAGGTTGGGGTATAGCGGGAGAGGGAACGAGCAGTACTTC. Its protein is CASRLGYSGRGNEQYF.

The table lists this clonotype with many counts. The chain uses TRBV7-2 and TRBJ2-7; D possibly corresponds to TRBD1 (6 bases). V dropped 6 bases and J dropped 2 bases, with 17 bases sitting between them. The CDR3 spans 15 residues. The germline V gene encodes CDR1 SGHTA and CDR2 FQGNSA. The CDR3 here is CASSLSRDNAYEQYF. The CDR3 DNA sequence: TGTGCCAGCAGTTTGTCCCGGGACAATGCCTACGAGCAGTACTTC.

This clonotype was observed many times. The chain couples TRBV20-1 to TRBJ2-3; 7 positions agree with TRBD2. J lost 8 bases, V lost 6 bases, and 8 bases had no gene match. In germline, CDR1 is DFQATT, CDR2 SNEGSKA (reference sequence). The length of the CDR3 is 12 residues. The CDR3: CSALRGSGTQYF. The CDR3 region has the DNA TGCAGTGCCCTGCGCGGGAGCGGTACGCAGTATTTT.

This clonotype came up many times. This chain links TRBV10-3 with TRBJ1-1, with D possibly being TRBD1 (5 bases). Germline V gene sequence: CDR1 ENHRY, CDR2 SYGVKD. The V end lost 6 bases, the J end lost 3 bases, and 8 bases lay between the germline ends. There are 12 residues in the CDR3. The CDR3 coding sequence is TGTGCCATCAGCAGGGTTGACACTGAAGCTTTCTTT. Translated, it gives CAISRVDTEAFF.

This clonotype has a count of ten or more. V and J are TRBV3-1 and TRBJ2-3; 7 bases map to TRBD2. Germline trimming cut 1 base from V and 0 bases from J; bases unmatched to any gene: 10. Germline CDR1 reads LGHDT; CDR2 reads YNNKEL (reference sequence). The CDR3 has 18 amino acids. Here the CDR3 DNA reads TGTGCCAGCAGCCAAGGGGCTAGGCGGGGGATTAGCACAGATACGCAGTATTTT. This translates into CASSQGARRGISTDTQYF.

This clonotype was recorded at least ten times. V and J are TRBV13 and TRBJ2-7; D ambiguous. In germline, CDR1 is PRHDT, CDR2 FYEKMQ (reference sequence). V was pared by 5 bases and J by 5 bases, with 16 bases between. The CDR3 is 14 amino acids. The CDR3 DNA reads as TGTGCCAGCAGCCCCCAGCGCCGTGCCCACGAGCAGTACTTC. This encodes CASSPQRRAHEQYF. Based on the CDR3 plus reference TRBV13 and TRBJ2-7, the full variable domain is AAGVIQSPRHLIKEKRETATLKCYPIPRHDTVYWYQQGPGQDPQFLISFYEKMQSDKGSIPDRFSAQQFSDYHSELNMSSLELGDSALYFCASSPQRRAHEQYFGPGTRLTVT.

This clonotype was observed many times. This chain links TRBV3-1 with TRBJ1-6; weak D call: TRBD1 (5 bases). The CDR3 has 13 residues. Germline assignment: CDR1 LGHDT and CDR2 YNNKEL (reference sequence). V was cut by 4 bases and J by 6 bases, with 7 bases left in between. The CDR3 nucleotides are TGTGCCAGCAGCCCTGACAGTAATTCACCCCTCCACTTT. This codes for CASSPDSNSPLHF.

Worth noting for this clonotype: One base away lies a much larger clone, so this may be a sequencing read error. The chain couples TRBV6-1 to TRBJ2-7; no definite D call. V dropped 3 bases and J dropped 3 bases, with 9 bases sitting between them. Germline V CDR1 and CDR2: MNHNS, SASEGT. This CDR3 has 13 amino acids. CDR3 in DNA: TGTGCCAGCAGTGACGAGCCCCTCTACGAGCAGTACTTC. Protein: CASSDEPLYEQYF.

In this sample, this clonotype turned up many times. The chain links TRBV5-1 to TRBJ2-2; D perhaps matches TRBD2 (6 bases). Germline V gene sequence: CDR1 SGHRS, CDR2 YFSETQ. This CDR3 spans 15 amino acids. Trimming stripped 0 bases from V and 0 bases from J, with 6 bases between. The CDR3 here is CASSLGGANTGELFF. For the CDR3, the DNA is TGCGCCAGCAGCTTGGGGGGGGCGAACACCGGGGAGCTGTTTTTT.

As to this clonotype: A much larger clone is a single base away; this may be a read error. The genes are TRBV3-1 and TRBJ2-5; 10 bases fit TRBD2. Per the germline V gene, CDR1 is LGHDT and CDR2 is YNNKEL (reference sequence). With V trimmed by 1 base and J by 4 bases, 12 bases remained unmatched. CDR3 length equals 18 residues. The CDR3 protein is CASSQASPGLAQRETQYF. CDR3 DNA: TGTGCCAGCAGCCAAGCGTCTCCGGGACTAGCGCAACGAGAGACCCAGTACTTC.

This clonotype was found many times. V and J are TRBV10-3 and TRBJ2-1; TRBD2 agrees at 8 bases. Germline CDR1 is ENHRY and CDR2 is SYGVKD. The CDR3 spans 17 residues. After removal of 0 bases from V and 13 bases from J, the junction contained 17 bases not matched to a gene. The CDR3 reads CAISESTGGRPPKGQFF. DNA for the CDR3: TGTGCCATCAGTGAGTCGACGGGCGGGAGGCCACCCAAGGGCCAGTTCTTC.